The rows below give T cell receptor beta chains drawn from one sample of a study of blood T cell repertoires in COVID-19. Data came from immunoSEQ multiplex PCR; TCRdb stores just in-frame clones and leaves some out. Among approximately 10,000 clones listed, approximately 85% were seen once. The sequenced sample consisted of peripheral blood. The receptors were sampled from a human donor in a cohort sampled during active COVID-19. Both conserved end residues are part of each CDR3. The D gene is left open where the match is weak. Some rows mark clone size as missing; the rest say once, few, many or name a class of expanded clone.

d_gene	abundance	v_gene	len	j_gene	CDR3nt	CDR3aa
NA	NA	TRBV19	16	TRBJ1-1	TGTGCCAGTAGTGTTGCGGACAGACCTTACCTTGCTGAAGCTTTCTTT	CASSVADRPYLAEAFF
NA	NA	TRBV30	12	TRBJ2-1	TGTGCCTGGAGTTGGCAATACAATGAGCAGTTCTTC	CAWSWQYNEQFF
NA	NA	TRBV10-3	13	TRBJ1-5	TGTGCCATCAGTGGCCGGGTCCTTGGGCCCCAGCATTTT	CAISGRVLGPQHF
TRBD1	NA	TRBV5-1	16	TRBJ1-4	TGCGCCAGCAGCTTGTCAGGGGGCGCGGGTGATGAAAAACTGTTTTTT	CASSLSGGAGDEKLFF
TRBD2	NA	TRBV6-6	17	TRBJ2-7	TGTGCCAGCAGTCGACGGACTAGCGGGAGTGTCGGGATCGAGCAGTACTTC	CASSRRTSGSVGIEQYF
TRBD2	NA	TRBV27	16	TRBJ2-1	TGTGCCAGCAGGAGGACTAGCGGGAGTGGGAACAATGAGCAGTTCTTC	CASRRTSGSGNNEQFF
NA	NA	TRBV5-1	14	TRBJ2-2	TGCGCCAGCGGCCGACAGGACCCAACCGGGGAGCTGTTTTTT	CASGRQDPTGELFF
NA	NA	TRBV11-2	15	TRBJ1-5	TGTGCCAGCAGCCCCGGTCCACAGGGTCTTCAGCCCCAGCATTTT	CASSPGPQGLQPQHF
TRBD1	NA	TRBV6-4	14	TRBJ1-1	TGTGCCAGCAGGCCGACAGGGGGGAACACTGAAGCTTTCTTT	CASRPTGGNTEAFF
TRBD1	NA	TRBV5-1	15	TRBJ1-1	TGCGCCAGCAGCTTGGCGGACAGGGACCACACTGAAGCTTTCTTT	CASSLADRDHTEAFF
NA	few	TRBV6-1	14	TRBJ2-7	TGTGCCAGCAGTGATTTACAGGGATCTGGCGAGCAGTACTTC	CASSDLQGSGEQYF
NA	once	TRBV10-1	23	TRBJ1-5	TGCGCCAGCAGTGAGTCGGCCCCCAGGGGCGGTGTCCCCCCTCCGCAGGCCAATCAGCCCCAGCATTTT	CASSESAPRGGVPPPQANQPQHF
TRBD2	NA	TRBV7-2	16	TRBJ2-2	TGTGCCAGCAGCTTAAGGGCCAGCGGGGGGGCCGGGGAGCTGTTTTTT	CASSLRASGGAGELFF
NA	few	TRBV6-1	13	TRBJ1-2	TGTGCCAGCAGTGAAGGGTTCAGGTTAGGCTACACCTTC	CASSEGFRLGYTF
TRBD1	NA	TRBV18	13	TRBJ1-2	TGTGCCAGCTCGCCAAAGGGGGCGCATGGCTACACCTTC	CASSPKGAHGYTF
NA	NA	TRBV7-2	12	TRBJ2-5	TGTGCCAGCAGCCCCTACCAAGAGACCCAGTACTTC	CASSPYQETQYF
TRBD1	NA	TRBV4-1	13	TRBJ2-5	TGCGCCAGCAGCCAGACCACCCCGGGACAGCAGTACTTC	CASSQTTPGQQYF
NA	NA	TRBV27	13	TRBJ1-6	TGTGCCAGCAGTTTAAATCTCGGGACACCCCTCCACTTT	CASSLNLGTPLHF
NA	NA	TRBV29-1	11	TRBJ1-2	TGCAGCGTCCCAAATAACTATGGCTACACCTTC	CSVPNNYGYTF
NA	NA	TRBV6-5	14	TRBJ1-1	TGTGCCAGCAGGGGACTCTTGATGAACACTGAAGCTTTCTTT	CASRGLLMNTEAFF
TRBD1	NA	TRBV7-8	14	TRBJ1-6	TGTGCCAGCAGCTTAGAGACAGGGGGCTCACCCCTCCACTTT	CASSLETGGSPLHF
TRBD2	NA	TRBV7-6	20	TRBJ2-1	TGTGCCAGCAGCCTTCCTTCCGGGACTAGCGATGGTGGCTCCTACAATGAGCAGTTCTTC	CASSLPSGTSDGGSYNEQFF
NA	NA	TRBV18	15	TRBJ1-1	TGTGCCAGCTCCCCGCGCGGGGTCGGGCACACTGAAGCTTTCTTT	CASSPRGVGHTEAFF
TRBD1	NA	TRBV19	13	TRBJ2-1	TGTGCCAGCGGGACAGGGTCTAAAAATGAGCAGTTCTTC	CASGTGSKNEQFF
TRBD1	NA	TRBV11-3	14	TRBJ1-1	TGTGCCAGCAGCTTACAGGGGGTTGACACTGAAGCTTTCTTT	CASSLQGVDTEAFF
TRBD2	NA	TRBV10-3	16	TRBJ2-1	TGTGCCATCAGTGGTACTAGCGGAAGCTCCTACAATGAGCAGTTCTTC	CAISGTSGSSYNEQFF
NA	NA	TRBV5-1	15	TRBJ2-1	TGCGCCAGCAGCTTGGCACAGACAATCTACAATGAGCAGTTCTTC	CASSLAQTIYNEQFF
TRBD1	few	TRBV5-1	14	TRBJ2-7	TGCGCCAGCAGCCCGGGGACAGTAAACTACGAGCAGTACTTC	CASSPGTVNYEQYF
NA	NA	TRBV6-5	14	TRBJ2-7	TGTGCCAGCAGTCTACAGGGTACGGGAAACGAGCAGTACTTC	CASSLQGTGNEQYF
NA	NA	TRBV27	13	TRBJ2-1	TGTGCCAGCAGTTTATACGGCGGGAATGAGCAGTTCTTC	CASSLYGGNEQFF
TRBD2	once	TRBV4-3	18	TRBJ2-3	TGCGCCAGCAGCCAAGGGGCGGGAGCGGGGGGGTTCACAGATACGCAGTATTTT	CASSQGAGAGGFTDTQYF
TRBD1	NA	TRBV6-2/TRBV6-3	17	TRBJ1-1	TGTGCCAGCAGTTACAGGACAGGGGGCTCCTTGTTGACTGAAGCTTTCTTT	CASSYRTGGSLLTEAFF
NA	NA	TRBV6-6	16	TRBJ1-2	TGTGCCAGCAGTTCGCCGCAGACAGGAAACAACTATGGCTACACCTTC	CASSSPQTGNNYGYTF
TRBD2	NA	TRBV6-2/TRBV6-3	14	TRBJ2-7	TGTGCCAGCAGCCGGACTAGCGGGAGCTACGAGCAGTACTTC	CASSRTSGSYEQYF
TRBD2	NA	TRBV12-3/TRBV12-4	13	TRBJ2-5	TGTGCCAGCAGTTTAGCTAGCGGGGAGACCCAGTACTTC	CASSLASGETQYF
NA	NA	TRBV6-6	14	TRBJ1-5	TGTGCCAGCAGACGGGGGGATGGCAATCAGCCCCAGCATTTT	CASRRGDGNQPQHF
NA	NA	TRBV5-6	14	TRBJ1-1	TGTGCCAGCAGCAATCGGGGAGTCAACACTGAAGCTTTCTTT	CASSNRGVNTEAFF